This TCR beta chain was profiled in a study of graft-versus-host responses after intestinal transplantation. Study overall: All recipients were given anti-thymocyte globulin induction, and tacrolimus and steroids were then administered for 2 to 4 years.

V gave up 4 bases and J gave up 7 bases, with 17 bases separating them. The V gene's germline CDR1 is SGHRS and CDR2 YFSETQ. The CDR3 has 15 amino acids. Remarks on this clone: What it recognizes is unknown.

General observations from the study: Early after transplant, HvG clones declined as circulating GvH clones peaked. GvH clones surfaced in recipient marrow, some emerging earlier in ileum or blood. Those patients showing graft-donor T cell macrochimerism displayed high graft-versus-host to host-versus-graft clonal ratios in allografts.

Sequencing was performed with immunoSEQ multiplex PCR; in TCRdb, only in-frame clones are kept and a portion is missing. The sample has about 86,000 clones, around nine tenths seen once. The source was unstimulated CD8+ T cells sorted from spleen or lymph node cells, collected before intestinal transplant. The rearrangement joins TRBV5-1 to TRBJ1-4, with D unclear. The TCR sequence derives from a human donor who received an intestinal transplant. This CDR3 reads CASSPDADLTEKLFF. CDR3 coding DNA: TGCGCCAGCAGCCCCGACGCGGATCTTACTGAAAAACTGTTTTTT. The variable domain in full, completed from reference TRBV5-1 and TRBJ1-4, reads KAGVTQTPRYLIKTRGQQVTLSCSPISGHRSVSWYQQTPGQGLQFLFEYFSETQRNKGNFPGRFSGRQFSNSRSEMNVSTLELGDSALYLCASSPDADLTEKLFFGSGTQLSVL.